Sequencing of this T cell receptor beta chain was carried out in a study of identical twins. The CDR3 covers 14 residues. CDR1 and CDR2 from the germline V gene are DFQATT and SNEGSKA (reference sequence). Study-wide results and limits: Whereas memory repertoires showed no such difference, abundant cord blood beta clonotypes carried fewer insertions.

TCRdb re-called the 5' RACE reads with MiXCR, one entry per CDR3 protein. The sample contains 1.5 million to 2 million distinct CDR3 sequences, about 31% of which appear only once. Remarks on this clonotype: The antigen remains unidentified. A read error may produce the germline difference seen at one junction end.

The V and J genes are TRBV20-1 and TRBJ2-5; D is perhaps TRBD2 (6 bases). The material sequenced was cord blood. This TCR was recovered from a newborn girl in good health. The CDR3 bases are TGCAGTGCTAGTGGGTCCGGGGGTCAAGGGACCCAGTACTTC. It translates to CSASGSGGQGTQYF.